The 12 T cell receptor beta chains presented below share a single source sample, sequenced in a study of shared clonotypes between healthy human individuals (dated by TCRdb to 2018 to 2020). The library came from the immunoSEQ multiplex PCR assay. Sourced from immuneACCESS, this table was stored by TCRdb with only in-frame sequences that have V and J called. A share of the clones is absent; for the studies checked, an unresolved V gene accounts for under half, and the remainder has no known explanation. The sample profile shows hundreds of thousands of clones; 90% to 97% of them were found once. The ten largest clones represent about 0.11% of the sample. CD8 naive samples were CD45RO-negative cells positively selected for CCR7, giving a CD45RA+CCR7+ population that excluded TemRA cells. Sequencing was done on a sample of naive CD8+ T cells sorted from blood. The sample's cell subset or site label is to be understood as: CD45RA+CCR7+. These receptors were obtained from a woman aged 25 to 39 in good health.

The chain recombines TRBV7-5 with TRBJ2-7; no DNA check was done on the table's D call, TRBD1. TRBV7-5 is deemed a pseudogene. The CDR3 is 14 amino acids. CDR3 loop: CVRSFPGQGYEQYF. In DNA, the CDR3 is TGTGTCAGAAGCTTCCCCGGACAGGGCTACGAGCAGTACTTC.

This chain uses TRBV2 with TRBJ1-5; D not resolved. CDR1 is SNHLY and CDR2 is FYNNEI in the germline V gene. The CDR3 is 15 amino acids. V was clipped by 1 base and J by 0 bases, with 7 bases between them. CDR3 sequence: CASSEGHYSNQPQHF. The CDR3 DNA is TGTGCCAGCAGTGAAGGTCACTATAGCAATCAGCCCCAGCATTTT.

This clone was seen only once. This chain uses TRBV27 with TRBJ2-1, with 7 bases fitting TRBD2. CDR3 size: 16 residues. The J segment lost 0 bases and the V segment lost 1 base, leaving 3 bases of the junction unmatched. Germline assignment: CDR1 MNHEY and CDR2 SMNVEV (reference sequence). CDR3 nucleotide sequence: TGTGCCAGCAGTTTATGGGGGGGTAGCTCCTACAATGAGCAGTTCTTC. Its translation is CASSLWGGSSYNEQFF.

This chain links TRBV4-2 with TRBJ1-5; D not certain. Trimming pared 0 bases from V and 9 bases from J, leaving 9 bases between. This CDR3 spans 13 amino acids. The germline V gene has CDR1 LGHNA and CDR2 YNFKEQ. CDR3 DNA: TGTGCCAGCAGCCAAGAATCTTCTGGGCCCCAGCATTTT. This codes for CASSQESSGPQHF.

The CDR3 is CASSLALAGVLHEQYF. CDR3 bases: TGTGCCAGCAGCTTAGCACTAGCGGGAGTTCTCCACGAGCAGTACTTC. The chain uses TRBV13 and TRBJ2-7, with TRBD2 matching 11 bases. V trimming: 1 base; J trimming: 5 bases; junction bases outside the gene matches: 7. Germline CDR1 reads PRHDT; CDR2 reads FYEKMQ (reference sequence). CDR3 length: 16 residues.

The gene calls are TRBV2 and TRBJ2-7, with 8 bases that match TRBD2. Germline-derived CDR1 and CDR2 are SNHLY and FYNNEI. CDR3 length equals 15 residues. J gave up 0 bases and V 5 bases, and 6 bases lay outside the gene matches. As DNA, the CDR3 is TGTGCCAGCAGTTCGACTAGCGCACGCTCCTACGAGCAGTACTTC. Translated: CASSSTSARSYEQYF. Variable domain in full (rest from reference TRBV2 and TRBJ2-7): EPEVTQTPSHQVTQMGQEVILRCVPISNHLYFYWYRQILGQKVEFLVSFYNNEISEKSEIFDDQFSVERPDGSNFTLKIRSTKLEDSAMYFCASSSTSARSYEQYFGPGTRLTVT.

This chain joins TRBV19 and TRBJ1-2; D not resolved. CDR3 length: 15 residues. The V and J ends lost 7 bases and 8 bases respectively, with 23 bases between them. Germline-derived CDR1 and CDR2 are LNHDA and SQIVND (reference sequence). CDR3 DNA: TGTGCCAGTATGCCGGGTGATCAGAAGGTGCGGGGCTACACCTTC. Translated: CASMPGDQKVRGYTF.

This rearrangement joins TRBV11-2 to TRBJ2-7; no definite D call. Looked up from germline, CDR1 is SGHAT and CDR2 is FQNNGV. The CDR3 has 13 residues. Trimming removed 1 base from V and 4 bases from J, with 8 bases in between. Here the CDR3 reads CASSLAPYYEQYF. Written as DNA, the CDR3 is TGTGCCAGCAGCTTAGCCCCCTATTACGAGCAGTACTTC.

The chain links TRBV28 to TRBJ1-1; perhaps TRBD1 as D (6 bases). This CDR3 is 15 amino acids long. Trimming removed 5 bases at V and 0 bases at J, with 13 bases between. Germline CDR1 reads MDHEN; CDR2 reads SYDVKM. DNA for the CDR3: TGTGCCAGCAGTCTCCGGACAGCGCTGAACACTGAAGCTTTCTTT. Protein sequence: CASSLRTALNTEAFF. Variable domain in full (rest from reference TRBV28 and TRBJ1-1): DVKVTQSSRYLVKRTGEKVFLECVQDMDHENMFWYRQDPGLGLRLIYFSYDVKMKEKGDIPEGYSVSREKKERFSLILESASTNQTSMYLCASSLRTALNTEAFFGQGTRLTVV.

In this sample, this clone turned up once. The chain uses TRBV28 and TRBJ1-3; D gene ambiguous. This CDR3 has 13 amino acids. Germline V gene sequence: CDR1 MDHEN, CDR2 SYDVKM. Trimming cost V 6 bases and J 1 base, with 7 bases left between them. The CDR3 bases are TGTGCCAGCAGCCCATCGTCTGGAAACACCATATATTTT. This sequence encodes CASSPSSGNTIYF.

The J gene is TRBJ2-7, the V gene TRBV21-1; the D call TRBD2 from the table was never checked on the DNA. TRBV21-1 corresponds to a pseudogene. The CDR3 is made up of 15 amino acids. CDR3 nucleotides: TGTGCCAGCACCATAAGGACTAGCGGGCCAGACGAGCAGTACTTC. This codes for CASTIRTSGPDEQYF.

This sequence joins TRBV11-2 and TRBJ2-1; 7 bases match TRBD2. Looked up from germline, CDR1 is SGHAT and CDR2 is FQNNGV. V lost 2 bases to trimming and J lost 7 bases; unmatched junction nucleotides: 14. The CDR3 spans 17 residues. The CDR3 loop is CASSLTVWDGRRNEQFF. The DNA of the CDR3 is TGTGCCAGCAGCTTAACGGTTTGGGACGGGAGGAGAAATGAGCAGTTCTTC.